The 14 T cell receptor beta chains in this list originate from one sample, sequenced in a study of blood T cell repertoires in COVID-19. Using immunoSEQ multiplex PCR, the repertoire was profiled, and TCRdb retains in-frame clones only, with some absent. Seen here are about 210,000 clones, approximately 91% observed once, and the top ten hold 4.8%. The sequencing sample was made of peripheral blood. These receptors came from a woman aged 40 to 50 with acute or convalescent COVID-19.

The chain has TRBV6-4 and TRBJ1-1; D gene uncertain. This CDR3 is 14 amino acids long. Deletions cut 5 bases from V and 2 bases from J, with 12 bases between. Germline lookup yields CDR1 MRHNA and CDR2 SNTAGT. DNA of the CDR3: TGTGCCAGCAGTCTCACGGGAGGAAACACTGAAGCTTTCTTT. Protein product: CASSLTGGNTEAFF.

The J gene is TRBJ2-1, the V gene TRBV9; 7 nucleotides agree with TRBD2. Germline-derived CDR1 and CDR2 are SGDLS and YYNGEE. The J segment lost 0 bases and the V segment lost 0 bases, leaving 15 bases of the junction unmatched. The CDR3 runs 20 residues. The CDR3 sequence: CASSVDPSSSWGGSYNEQFF. Written as DNA, the CDR3 is TGTGCCAGCAGCGTAGATCCGTCTTCTTCTTGGGGGGGCTCCTACAATGAGCAGTTCTTC.

The CDR3 protein is CASSVGGGLETQYF. The CDR3 region has the DNA TGTGCCAGCAGCGTAGGCGGGGGGCTAGAGACCCAGTACTTC. The chain has TRBV9 and TRBJ2-5; 8 bases fit TRBD2. This CDR3 contains 14 residues. V lost 0 bases and J lost 4; bases outside the gene matches: 2. Germline V lookup: CDR1 SGDLS, CDR2 YYNGEE.

The chain employs TRBV19 and TRBJ1-4; D possibly corresponds to TRBD1 (5 bases). Trimming took 5 bases from V and 3 from J, leaving 16 bases between them. The CDR3 length is 16 residues. CDR1 is LNHDA and CDR2 is SQIVND in the germline V gene (reference sequence). CDR3 DNA: TGTGCCAGTAGTCAGCTTCAGGGTGCCGCTAATGAAAAACTGTTTTTT. As protein: CASSQLQGAANEKLFF.

This rearrangement joins TRBV19 to TRBJ2-3; D possibly corresponds to TRBD2 (5 bases). This CDR3 contains 15 residues. The ends were cut back, 3 bases at V and 8 bases at J, with 18 bases in the middle. Germline V gene data show CDR1 as LNHDA and CDR2 as SQIVND (reference sequence). The CDR3 region is CASSMVDRRRGTQYF. As DNA, the CDR3 is TGTGCCAGTAGTATGGTCGACCGGCGTCGGGGTACGCAGTATTTT. Looking up the rest from reference TRBV19 and TRBJ2-3 gives the full variable domain: DGGITQSPKYLFRKEGQNVTLSCEQNLNHDAMYWYRQDPGQGLRLIYYSQIVNDFQKGDIAEGYSVSREKKESFPLTVTSAQKNPTAFYLCASSMVDRRRGTQYFGPGTRLTVL.

The V and J genes are TRBV25-1 and TRBJ2-3, with 8 bases fitting TRBD2. V was pared by 3 bases and J by 0 bases, with 8 bases of the junction left unmatched. Germline values: CDR1 MGHDK, CDR2 SYGVNS. This CDR3 has 17 amino acids. The CDR3 reads CASSDWGVAGSTDTQYF. For the CDR3, the DNA is TGTGCCAGCAGTGATTGGGGCGTAGCGGGGAGCACAGATACGCAGTATTTT.

The chain uses TRBV18 and TRBJ1-1; 10 bases match TRBD1. The CDR3 has 18 amino acids. J gave up 4 bases and V 2 bases, and 13 bases lay outside the gene matches. CDR1 is KGHSH, CDR2 LQKENI, per germline. The chain's CDR3 is CASSPTTPGTGAFTEAFF. The CDR3 coding sequence is TGTGCCAGCTCACCAACTACCCCCGGGACAGGGGCCTTCACTGAAGCTTTCTTT. Using reference TRBV18 and TRBJ1-1 for the parts outside the CDR3, the full variable domain is NAGVMQNPRHLVRRRGQEARLRCSPMKGHSHVYWYRQLPEEGLKFMVYLQKENIIDESGMPKERFSAEFPKEGPSILRIQQVVRGDSAAYFCASSPTTPGTGAFTEAFFGQGTRLTVV.

The genes are TRBV4-1 and TRBJ1-2; the match to TRBD1 covers 7 bases. V trimming: 7 bases; J trimming: 3 bases; junction bases outside the gene matches: 5. CDR1 is MGHRA and CDR2 is YSYEKL in the germline V gene. The CDR3 totals 13 residues. The DNA for the CDR3 is TGCGCCAGCATAGGGACAGACCACTATGGCTACACCTTC. Translated, it gives CASIGTDHYGYTF.

As to this clone: At one end the junction does not follow the germline gene, possibly because of a read error. V is TRBV19 and J is TRBJ2-2; D gene ambiguous. The CDR3 is made up of 14 amino acids. CDR1 is LNHDA and CDR2 is SQIVND in the germline V gene (reference sequence). The CDR3 sequence is CASSIGANTGELFF. CDR3 DNA sequence: TGTGCCAGTAGTATAGGGGCGAATACCGGGGAGCTGTTTTTT.

The genes are TRBV5-1 and TRBJ2-1, with 9 bases matching TRBD1. The CDR3 sequence is 14 residues long. V lost 4 bases to trimming and J lost 5 bases; unmatched junction nucleotides: 4. Germline values: CDR1 SGHRS, CDR2 YFSETQ. DNA of the CDR3: TGCGCCAGCAGCGTACAGGGGGCGGACAATGAGCAGTTCTTC. It specifies CASSVQGADNEQFF.

The chain couples TRBV12-3 or TRBV12-4 to TRBJ2-1; possibly TRBD1 for D (5 bases). This CDR3 spans 12 amino acids. Trimming took 8 bases from V and 9 from J, leaving 14 bases between them. The CDR3 region is CASVQQGREQFF. CDR3 coding DNA: TGTGCCAGCGTTCAGCAGGGTCGTGAGCAGTTCTTC.

V and J are TRBV6-4 and TRBJ1-6, with TRBD1 matching over 10 bases. CDR1 MRHNA and CDR2 SNTAGT come from the germline V gene. V shed 3 bases and J 5 bases; nucleotides not matched to a gene: 1. This CDR3 comprises 15 residues. Written as DNA, the CDR3 is TGTGCCAGCAGTGAGGGACAGGGGAATAATTCACCCCTCCACTTT. Its translation is CASSEGQGNNSPLHF.

The V gene is TRBV10-3, the J gene TRBJ1-3, with 10 bases matching TRBD1. Germline V gene lookup returns CDR1 ENHRY and CDR2 SYGVKD. V lost 2 bases to trimming and J lost 4 bases; unmatched junction nucleotides: 2. The CDR3 spans 15 residues. The CDR3 loop is CAISERQGAGNTIYF. The CDR3 DNA reads TGTGCCATCAGTGAGCGACAGGGGGCAGGAAACACCATATATTTT.

The chain recombines TRBV6-5 with TRBJ1-2; D is perhaps TRBD1 (6 bases). Trimming left V 0 bases short and J 9 bases short, with 11 bases between. CDR1 and CDR2 (germline): MNHEY, SVGAGI. The CDR3 runs 13 residues. Here the CDR3 reads CASSYSFQGSYTF. As DNA, the CDR3 is TGTGCCAGCAGTTACTCGTTCCAGGGGAGCTACACCTTC.